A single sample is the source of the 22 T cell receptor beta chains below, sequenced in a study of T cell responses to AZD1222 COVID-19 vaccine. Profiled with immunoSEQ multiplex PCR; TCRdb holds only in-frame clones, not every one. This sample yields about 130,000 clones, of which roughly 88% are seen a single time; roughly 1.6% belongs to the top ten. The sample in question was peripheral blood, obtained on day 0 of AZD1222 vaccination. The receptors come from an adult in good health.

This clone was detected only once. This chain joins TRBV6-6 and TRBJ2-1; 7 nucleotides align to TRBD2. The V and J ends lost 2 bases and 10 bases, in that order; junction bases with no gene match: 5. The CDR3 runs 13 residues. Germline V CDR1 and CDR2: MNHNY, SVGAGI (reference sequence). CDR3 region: CASSYAGEREQFF. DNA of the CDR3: TGTGCCAGCAGTTACGCGGGAGAGCGGGAGCAGTTCTTC.

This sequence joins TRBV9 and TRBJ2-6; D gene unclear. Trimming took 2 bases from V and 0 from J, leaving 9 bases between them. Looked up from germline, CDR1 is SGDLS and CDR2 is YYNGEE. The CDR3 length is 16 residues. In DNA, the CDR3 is TGTGCCAGCAGCGTCCAGTCTAACTCTGGGGCCAACGTCCTGACTTTC. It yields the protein CASSVQSNSGANVLTF.

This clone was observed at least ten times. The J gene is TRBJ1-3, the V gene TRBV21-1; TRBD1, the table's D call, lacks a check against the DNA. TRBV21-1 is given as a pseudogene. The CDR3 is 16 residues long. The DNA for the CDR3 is TGTGCCAGCACCCCTCTTGGGTCCAGGATTGGAAACACCATATATTTT. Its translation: CASTPLGSRIGNTIYF.

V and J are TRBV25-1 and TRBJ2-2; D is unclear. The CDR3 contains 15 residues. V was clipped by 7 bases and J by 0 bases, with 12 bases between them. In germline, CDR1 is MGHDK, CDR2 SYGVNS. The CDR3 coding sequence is TGTGCCAGCACTCCCGTGGCACCGAACACCGGGGAGCTGTTTTTT. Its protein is CASTPVAPNTGELFF.

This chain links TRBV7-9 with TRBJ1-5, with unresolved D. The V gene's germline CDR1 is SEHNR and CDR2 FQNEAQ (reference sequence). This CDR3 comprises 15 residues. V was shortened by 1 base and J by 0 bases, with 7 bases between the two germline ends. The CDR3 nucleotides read TGTGCCAGCAGCTTAGGAGCGTATAGCAATCAGCCCCAGCATTTT. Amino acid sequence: CASSLGAYSNQPQHF.

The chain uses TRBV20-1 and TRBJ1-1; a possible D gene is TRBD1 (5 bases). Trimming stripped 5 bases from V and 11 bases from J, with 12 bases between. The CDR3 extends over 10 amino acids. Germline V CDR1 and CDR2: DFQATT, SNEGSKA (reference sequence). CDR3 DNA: TGCAGTGCTGGGGGTGGGGTCGCTTTCTTT. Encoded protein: CSAGGGVAFF.

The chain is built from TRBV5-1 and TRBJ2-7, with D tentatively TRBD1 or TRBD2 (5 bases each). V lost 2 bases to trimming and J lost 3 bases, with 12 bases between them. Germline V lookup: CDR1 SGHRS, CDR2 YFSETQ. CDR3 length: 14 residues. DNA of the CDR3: TGCGCCAGCAGCTTCGGGACGAACGACTACGAGCAGTACTTC. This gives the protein CASSFGTNDYEQYF.

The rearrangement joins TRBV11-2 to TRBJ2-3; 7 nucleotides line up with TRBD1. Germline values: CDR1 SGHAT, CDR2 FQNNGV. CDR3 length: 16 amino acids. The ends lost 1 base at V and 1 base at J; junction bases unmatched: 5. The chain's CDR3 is CASSLVEGARTDTQYF. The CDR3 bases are TGTGCCAGCAGCTTAGTAGAGGGGGCTCGCACAGATACGCAGTATTTT.

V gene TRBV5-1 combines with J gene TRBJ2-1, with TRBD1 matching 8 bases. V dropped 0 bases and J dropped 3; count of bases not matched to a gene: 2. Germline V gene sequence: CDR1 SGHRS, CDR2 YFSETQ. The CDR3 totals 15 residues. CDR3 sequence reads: CASSLAGQVYNEQFF. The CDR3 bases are TGCGCCAGCAGCTTGGCGGGACAGGTCTACAATGAGCAGTTCTTC.

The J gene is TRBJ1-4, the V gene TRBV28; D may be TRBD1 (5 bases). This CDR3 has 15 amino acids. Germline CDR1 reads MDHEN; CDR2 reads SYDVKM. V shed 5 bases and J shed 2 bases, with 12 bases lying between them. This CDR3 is CASSDAGLTNEKLFF. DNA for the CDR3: TGTGCCAGCAGTGACGCAGGGCTGACTAATGAAAAACTGTTTTTT.

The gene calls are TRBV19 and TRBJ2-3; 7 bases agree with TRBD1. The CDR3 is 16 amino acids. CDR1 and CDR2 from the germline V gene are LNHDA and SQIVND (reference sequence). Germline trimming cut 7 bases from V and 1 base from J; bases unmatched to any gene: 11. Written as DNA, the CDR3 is TGTGCCAGTACCACTCTCAGACAGGGAGGCACAGATACGCAGTATTTT. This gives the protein CASTTLRQGGTDTQYF. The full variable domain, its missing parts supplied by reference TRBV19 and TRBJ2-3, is DGGITQSPKYLFRKEGQNVTLSCEQNLNHDAMYWYRQDPGQGLRLIYYSQIVNDFQKGDIAEGYSVSREKKESFPLTVTSAQKNPTAFYLCASTTLRQGGTDTQYFGPGTRLTVL.

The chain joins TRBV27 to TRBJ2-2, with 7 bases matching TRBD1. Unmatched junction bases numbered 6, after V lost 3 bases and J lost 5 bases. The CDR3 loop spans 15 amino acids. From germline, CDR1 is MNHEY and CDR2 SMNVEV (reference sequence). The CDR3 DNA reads TGTGCCAGCAGTTTGTGGTCAGGGGGTACCGGGGAGCTGTTTTTT. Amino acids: CASSLWSGGTGELFF.

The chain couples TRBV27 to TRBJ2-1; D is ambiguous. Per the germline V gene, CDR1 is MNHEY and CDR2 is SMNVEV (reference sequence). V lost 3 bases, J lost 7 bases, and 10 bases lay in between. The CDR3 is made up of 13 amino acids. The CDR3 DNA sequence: TGTGCCAGCAGTTTCCTGGAAGCGAATGAGCAGTTCTTC. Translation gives CASSFLEANEQFF.

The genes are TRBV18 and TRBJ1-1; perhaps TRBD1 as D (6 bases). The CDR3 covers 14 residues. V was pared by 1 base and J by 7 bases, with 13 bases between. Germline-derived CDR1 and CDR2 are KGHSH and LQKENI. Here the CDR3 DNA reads TGTGCCAGCTCACCACGGGGGGACAAGCTTGAAGCTTTCTTT. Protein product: CASSPRGDKLEAFF. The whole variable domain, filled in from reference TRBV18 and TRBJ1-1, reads NAGVMQNPRHLVRRRGQEARLRCSPMKGHSHVYWYRQLPEEGLKFMVYLQKENIIDESGMPKERFSAEFPKEGPSILRIQQVVRGDSAAYFCASSPRGDKLEAFFGQGTRLTVV.

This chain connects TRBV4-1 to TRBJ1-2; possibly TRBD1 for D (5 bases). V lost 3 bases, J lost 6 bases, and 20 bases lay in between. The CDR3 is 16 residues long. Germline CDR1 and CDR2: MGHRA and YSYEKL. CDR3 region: CASSHLARGFRDGYTF. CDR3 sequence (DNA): TGCGCCAGCAGCCATTTGGCCCGGGGCTTTAGAGATGGCTACACCTTC.

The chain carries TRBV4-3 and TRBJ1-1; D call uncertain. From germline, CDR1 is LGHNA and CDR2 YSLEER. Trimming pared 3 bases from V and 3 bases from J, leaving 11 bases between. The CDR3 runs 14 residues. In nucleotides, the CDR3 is TGCGCCAGCAGCCAGGAACACCGACACACTGAAGCTTTCTTT. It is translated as CASSQEHRHTEAFF.

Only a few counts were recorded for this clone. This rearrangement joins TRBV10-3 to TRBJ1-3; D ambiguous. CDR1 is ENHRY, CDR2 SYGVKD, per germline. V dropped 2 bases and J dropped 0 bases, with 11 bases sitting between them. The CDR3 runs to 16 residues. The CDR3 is CAISEPRKISGNTIYF. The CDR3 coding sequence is TGTGCCATCAGTGAGCCCAGAAAAATCTCTGGAAACACCATATATTTT.

This CDR3 reads CASRDASSYNSPLHF. As DNA, the CDR3 is TGTGCCAGTAGGGACGCAAGCTCCTATAATTCACCCCTCCACTTT. The chain carries TRBV19 and TRBJ1-6; D remains unclear. The V and J ends lost 6 bases and 0 bases respectively, with 9 bases between them. The CDR3 runs 15 residues. The germline V gene has CDR1 LNHDA and CDR2 SQIVND (reference sequence).

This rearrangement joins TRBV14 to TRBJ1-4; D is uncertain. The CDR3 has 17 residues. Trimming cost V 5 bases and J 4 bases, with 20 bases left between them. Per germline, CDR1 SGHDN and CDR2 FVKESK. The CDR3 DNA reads TGTGCCAGCAGCGACACACCAGGAGGCAGCTTTAATGAAAAACTGTTTTTT. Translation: CASSDTPGGSFNEKLFF.

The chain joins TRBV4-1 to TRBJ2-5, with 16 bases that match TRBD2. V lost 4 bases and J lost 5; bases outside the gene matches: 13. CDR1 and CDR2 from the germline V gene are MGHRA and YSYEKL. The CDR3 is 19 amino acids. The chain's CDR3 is CASSPSTGTSGGGLETQYF. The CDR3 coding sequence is TGCGCCAGCAGCCCATCCACCGGGACTAGCGGGGGGGGCCTGGAGACCCAGTACTTC.

The CDR3 nucleotides are TGTGCCAGCAGCGCGCGGGCCGGAAACACCATATATTTT. Encoded protein: CASSARAGNTIYF. The rearrangement links TRBV9 to TRBJ1-3, with D unresolved. V lost 3 bases and J 4 bases, leaving 8 bases between the germline ends. The germline V gene has CDR1 SGDLS and CDR2 YYNGEE. CDR3 length: 13 residues.

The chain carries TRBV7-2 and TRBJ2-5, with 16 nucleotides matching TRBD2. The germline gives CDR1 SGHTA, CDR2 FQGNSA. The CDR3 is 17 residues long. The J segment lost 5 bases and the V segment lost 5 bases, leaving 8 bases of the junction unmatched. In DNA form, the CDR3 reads TGTGCCAGCAGCCTAGGGACTAGCGGGGGGGCACGGGAGACCCAGTACTTC. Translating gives CASSLGTSGGARETQYF.